This TCR beta chain came from a study of cytomegalovirus exposure and HLA in healthy donors. Findings and limits, study-wide: With high specificity and sensitivity, the classifier reportedly diagnosed cytomegalovirus status. Most CMV-associated TCR beta chains were later found to appear HLA-restricted. Among immune exposure information, only CMV serostatus was available.

The study ran its PCR with 60 Vbeta and 13 Jbeta primers. The protocol was immunoSEQ multiplex PCR, while the TCRdb copy is restricted to in-frame clones and leaves out a portion. The table lists around 93,000 clones, 55% to 70% of them singletons, with about 6.3% in the top ten. This clone was recorded once. The antigen remains undetermined. With 1 base removed from V and 0 bases from J, the gap between germline ends came to 8 bases. CDR1 and CDR2 from the germline V gene are SGHDT and YYEEEE. There are 14 residues in the CDR3. The chain recombines TRBV5-6 with TRBJ2-7; the D is unclear. This clonotype was obtained from a boy aged 5-17 years in good health and CMV-seropositive. The specimen sequenced was PBMCs. CDR3 sequence reads: CASSLYTSSYEQYF. CDR3 DNA sequence: TGTGCCAGCAGCTTGTATACCAGCTCCTACGAGCAGTACTTC. Supplemented by reference TRBV5-6 and TRBJ2-7, the full variable domain reads DAGVTQSPTHLIKTRGQQVTLRCSPKSGHDTVSWYQQALGQGPQFIFQYYEEEERQRGNFPDRFSGHQFPNYSSELNVNALLLGDSALYLCASSLYTSSYEQYFGPGTRLTVT.